One T cell receptor beta chain is described in this entry. What antigen it recognizes has not been identified. Base qualities are not recorded, but no much larger clone differs from it by a single base. This specimen belongs to a study of PD-1 blockade in classical Hodgkin lymphoma (dated by TCRdb to the early 2020s). Turning to the overall study: Nivolumab dosing was 3 mg/kg intravenously every 2 weeks, continuing until either disease progression or unacceptable toxicity. To define a peripheral blood immune signature of response to PD-1 blockade in classical Hodgkin lymphoma, the study combined TCR beta sequencing with CyTOF.

The meaning of the sample's time point label: cycle 2 day 1 (C2D1) of nivolumab. Relapse after autologous stem cell transplantation had occurred in all trial patients, and cohorts A, B and C were distinguished by prior brentuximab vedotin exposure. A total of under 70 patients with relapsed/refractory classical Hodgkin lymphoma made up the trial cohort, and each patient's best overall response was complete response, partial response or progressive disease. Trial patients were treated with single-agent nivolumab in the multi-cohort phase II CheckMate 205 trial. An independent review committee assessed best overall response by applying the 2007 International Working Group response criteria. Trial PBMCs were collected immediately before nivolumab initiation (C1D1) and during therapy at cycle 2 day 1 and cycle 4 day 1. Peripheral blood was collected in 8 mL Vacutainer Cell Preparation Tubes, from which PBMCs were isolated by centrifugation and then cryopreserved.

What the study reported, not specific to this receptor: The study covered only a single clinical trial cohort, and the causes of the repertoire differences, possibly disease activity or prior therapy, were still not defined. Baseline diversity similar to that of newly diagnosed patients was observed in trial patients achieving complete response, whereas significantly lower diversity was observed in partial responders and progressors. A significant rise by C4D1 was seen in CD4+ but not CD8+ TCR diversity (p=0.0027 vs p=0.16), with the rise being most apparent in complete responders (p=0.02). Patients starting nivolumab less than 1 year after ASCT had lower diversity and were excluded from later analyses to avoid confounding by immune reconstitution. Newly diagnosed patients were reported to have lower baseline TCR diversity than healthy donors, and relapsed/refractory patients were reported to have lower baseline TCR diversity still.

Inclusive of the bounding cysteine and phenylalanine, the CDR3 is 16 residues long. This entry keeps only the CDR3 DNA: 48 bases, framed from base 1. Via the germline V gene, CDR1 is SGHTA and CDR2 FQGNSA. V loses 5 bases at its end and J loses 4 bases; junction bases beyond the gene matches: 6. Genomic DNA was isolated using the Qiagen DNeasy kit from unsorted PBMCs as well as from negatively selected CD4+ and CD8+ fractions. TCR beta CDR3 regions were subjected to amplification by immunoSEQ multiplex PCR with primers that anneal to V and J segments. Amplification bias was minimized using a synthetic immune receptor repertoire, and residual bias was removed computationally after sequencing. The original methods were these. Repertoire diversity was quantified as the Shannon entropy index using custom Python scripts. The unsorted, CD4+ and CD8+ repertoires were each analyzed separately, with the exception of combined analyses, where CD4+ and CD8+ sequences were merged in silico. Clonal expansion was defined as at least a 2-fold frequency increase after treatment relative to C1D1, with a pseudocount of 0.5 for undetected baseline clones. Singleton clones were defined as clones with 0 or 1 copy at C1D1, and non-singleton clones were defined as clones with 2 or more copies. Clones expanded in unsorted samples were assigned a CD4+, CD8+ or unknown annotation through matching of protein sequences in sorted samples from the same patient. Wilcoxon tests on paired samples were used to test diversity changes from C1D1 to C4D1. TCRdb limited this immuneACCESS table to in-frame rearrangements with V and J called. A share of clones is missing; checked studies link under half to unresolved V genes, and the rest is unexplained. V, J and clone size are taken as reported in that table, and D and trimming were inferred from the DNA itself. The sample table lists 95,000 to 100,000 clones, 80% to 90% of them with a count of one. The ten largest clonotypes hold under 7.5% of the sample.

This chain joins TRBV7-2 to TRBJ2-1; 12 bases in the junction line up with TRBD2. The origin of this receptor is a human donor with classical Hodgkin lymphoma. This specimen consisted of peripheral blood mononuclear cells (PBMCs), obtained before the second cycle of nivolumab. The sequenced DNA: TGTGCCAGCAGCCTGTCTAGCGGGGGGGCGTACAATGAGCAGTTCTTC. Its product reads: CASSLSSGGAYNEQFF.